This TCR beta chain was sequenced in a study of shared clonotypes between healthy human individuals. Germline V gives CDR1 MNHEY, CDR2 SMNVEV (reference sequence). This CDR3 is 16 amino acids long. V lost 1 base and J lost 7; bases outside the gene matches: 10. In the authors' methods: ImmunoSEQ supplied junction-only sequences lacking quality scores, so filtering was different. Assay used: immunoSEQ multiplex PCR; TCRdb lists only in-frame clones, some missing. That table furnishes V, J and clone size, whereas the DNA furnished D and trimming. The sample holds roughly 300,000 clones; roughly 84% are singletons and the top ten take roughly 17%.

Source material: memory CD8+ T cells sorted from blood. Described subset: CD45RO+ cells pooled with CCR7-negative TemRA cells. This sequence originates from a young man in good health. The V and J genes are TRBV27 and TRBJ2-5; TRBD2 aligns across 9 bases. This CDR3 is CASSLFPSGTLGTQYF. CDR3 in DNA: TGTGCCAGCAGTTTATTTCCTAGCGGGACTCTAGGGACCCAGTACTTC.